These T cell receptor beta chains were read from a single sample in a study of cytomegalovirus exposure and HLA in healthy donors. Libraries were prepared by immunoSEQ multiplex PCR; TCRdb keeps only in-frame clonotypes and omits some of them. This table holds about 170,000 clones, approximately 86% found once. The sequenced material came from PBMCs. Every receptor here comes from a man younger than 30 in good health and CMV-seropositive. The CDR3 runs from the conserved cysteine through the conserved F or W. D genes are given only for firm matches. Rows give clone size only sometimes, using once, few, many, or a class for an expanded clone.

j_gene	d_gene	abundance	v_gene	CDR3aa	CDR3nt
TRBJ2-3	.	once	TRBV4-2	CASSPTGDRYTDTQYF	TGTGCCAGCAGCCCCACGGGGGACCGCTACACAGATACGCAGTATTTT
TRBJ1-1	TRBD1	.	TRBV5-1	CASSPDRDPLEAFF	TGCGCCAGCAGCCCGGACAGGGACCCGCTTGAAGCTTTCTTT
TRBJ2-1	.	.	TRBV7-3	CASSSKAVSSYNEQFF	TGTGCCAGCAGCTCGAAAGCGGTTAGCTCCTACAATGAGCAGTTCTTC
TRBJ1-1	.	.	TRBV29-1	CSVRRGSQAFF	TGCAGCGTCCGTAGGGGGAGCCAAGCTTTCTTT
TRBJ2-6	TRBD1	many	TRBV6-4	CASSPETGVGANVLTF	TGTGCCAGCAGCCCGGAGACAGGGGTAGGGGCCAACGTCCTGACTTTC
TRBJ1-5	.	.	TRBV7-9	CASSSREYQPQHF	TGTGCCAGCAGCTCGAGAGAGTATCAGCCCCAGCATTTT
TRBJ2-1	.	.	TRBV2	CASNWRTRISFMNEQFF	TGTGCCAGCAACTGGAGGACGCGCATCTCTTTTATGAATGAGCAGTTCTTC
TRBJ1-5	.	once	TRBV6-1	CASSDPGDLPQHF	TGTGCCAGCAGTGATCCGGGGGATCTGCCCCAGCATTTT
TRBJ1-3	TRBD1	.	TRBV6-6	CASSYRQGGGNTIYF	TGTGCCAGCAGTTACCGACAGGGGGGCGGAAACACCATATATTTT
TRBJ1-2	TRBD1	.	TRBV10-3	CAISDETGTGGYTF	TGTGCCATCAGTGATGAGACAGGGACCGGGGGCTACACCTTC
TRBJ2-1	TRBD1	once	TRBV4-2	CASSQAGQELFF	TGTGCCAGCAGCCAGGCGGGACAGGAACTGTTCTTC
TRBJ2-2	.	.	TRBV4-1	CASSQPGINTGELFF	TGCGCCAGCAGCCAACCCGGGATAAACACCGGGGAGCTGTTTTTT
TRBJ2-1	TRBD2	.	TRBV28	CASSLSGAVYNEQFF	TGTGCCAGCAGCCTTAGCGGGGCAGTCTACAATGAGCAGTTCTTC
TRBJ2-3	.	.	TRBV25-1	CASTTDSHTDTQYF	TGTGCCAGCACCACGGACAGCCACACAGATACGCAGTATTTT
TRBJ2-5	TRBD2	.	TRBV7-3	CASSPKRLAGGAETQYF	TGTGCCAGCAGCCCTAAACGACTAGCGGGGGGCGCGGAGACCCAGTACTTC
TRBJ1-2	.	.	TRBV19	CASSIELGTQYGYTF	TGTGCCAGTAGTATAGAACTCGGGACACAATATGGCTACACCTTC
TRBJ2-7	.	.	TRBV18	CASSPGQGLVNEQYF	TGTGCCAGCTCACCAGGGCAGGGGTTGGTTAACGAGCAGTACTTC
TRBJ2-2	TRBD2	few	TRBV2	CASSLAGRHTGELFF	TGTGCCAGCAGTCTAGCGGGGCGTCACACCGGGGAGCTGTTTTTT
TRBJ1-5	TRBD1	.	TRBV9	CASSVDGQGARPQHF	TGTGCCAGCAGCGTAGACGGGCAGGGGGCACGGCCCCAGCATTTT
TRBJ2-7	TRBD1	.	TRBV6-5	CASSQTGGRTEQYF	TGTGCCAGCAGTCAGACAGGGGGTCGTACGGAGCAGTACTTC
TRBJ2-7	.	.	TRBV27	CASSFAGASEQYF	TGTGCCAGCAGTTTTGCGGGGGCATCCGAGCAGTACTTC
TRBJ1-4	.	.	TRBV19	CASRKPTNEKLFF	TGTGCCAGTAGGAAGCCAACTAATGAAAAACTGTTTTTT
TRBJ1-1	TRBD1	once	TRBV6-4	CASSDSVEGQGFFF	TGTGCCAGCAGTGACTCGGTTGAGGGACAGGGATTTTTCTTT
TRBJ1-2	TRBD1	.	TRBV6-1	CASSEPGDRVRGYTF	TGTGCCAGCAGTGAACCCGGGGACAGGGTGCGGGGCTACACCTTC
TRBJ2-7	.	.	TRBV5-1	CASSFLKLGEGHYEQYF	TGCGCCAGCAGCTTCCTCAAATTAGGAGAAGGACACTACGAGCAGTACTTC
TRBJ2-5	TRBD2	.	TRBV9	CASSAADLGTSGSKETQYF	TGTGCCAGCAGCGCCGCTGACCTCGGGACTAGCGGGAGCAAGGAGACCCAGTACTTC
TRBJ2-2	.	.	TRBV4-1	CASRSRGLNTGELFF	TGCGCCAGCAGATCCAGGGGATTGAACACCGGGGAGCTGTTTTTT
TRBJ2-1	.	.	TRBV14	CASSPNPHEQFF	TGTGCCAGCAGCCCCAATCCCCATGAGCAGTTCTTC
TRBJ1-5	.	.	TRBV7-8	CASSRYRIYSNQPQHF	TGTGCCAGCAGCCGGTACAGGATTTATAGCAATCAGCCCCAGCATTTT
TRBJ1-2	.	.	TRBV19	CASSFGGANGYTF	TGTGCCAGTAGTTTTGGGGGCGCTAATGGCTACACCTTC
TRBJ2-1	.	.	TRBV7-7	CASSLEIGGDEQFF	TGTGCTAGCAGCTTAGAGATCGGGGGAGATGAGCAGTTCTTC
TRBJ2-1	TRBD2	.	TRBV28	CATIGRGGYNEQFF	TGTGCCACCATCGGGAGGGGGGGCTACAATGAGCAGTTCTTC
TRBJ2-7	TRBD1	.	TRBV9	CASSGGDRVPTYEQYF	TGTGCCAGCAGCGGGGGCGACAGGGTCCCAACCTACGAGCAGTACTTC
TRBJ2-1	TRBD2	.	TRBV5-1	CASRGTSGGNEQFF	TGCGCCAGCAGGGGGACTAGTGGAGGCAATGAGCAGTTCTTC